Shown below are 20 T cell receptor beta chains from a single sample sequenced in a study of T cells in Graves' hyperthyroidism and ophthalmopathy. Amplification targeted TCR beta CDR3 regions from RNA transcripts. Using the HTBI primer set, a first-round RT-PCR was run on the TCR CDR3. TCRdb reanalysed the multiplex PCR reads using MiXCR and keeps one entry per CDR3 protein. The sample consists of fewer than 650,000 distinct CDR3 sequences, approximately 15% of them appearing once. The sequenced sample was blood. These receptors were taken from a woman younger than 30 with Graves' ophthalmopathy.

Points on this clonotype: A much bigger clone sits one base away, suggesting this may be a read error. This chain links TRBV2 with TRBJ2-1; the D gene is possibly TRBD2 (5 bases). The CDR3 consists of 13 residues. Germline V gene lookup returns CDR1 SNHLY and CDR2 FYNNEI. V was clipped by 7 bases and J by 9 bases, with 16 bases between them. The CDR3 coding sequence is TGTGCCAGCAATGTACGGGGATACTTTGAGCAGTTCTTC. Its protein product is CASNVRGYFEQFF.

The table lists this clonotype with many counts. The rearrangement links TRBV2 to TRBJ2-7; either TRBD1 or TRBD2 may supply D (6 bases each). V lost 6 bases to trimming and J lost 2 bases, with 11 bases between them. The CDR3 spans 13 residues. CDR1 and CDR2 (germline): SNHLY, FYNNEI. CDR3 bases: TGTGCCAGCAGGCGGGACATACCCTACGAGCAGTACTTC. Its protein product is CASRRDIPYEQYF. The variable domain in full, with the rest retrieved from reference TRBV2 and TRBJ2-7, is EPEVTQTPSHQVTQMGQEVILRCVPISNHLYFYWYRQILGQKVEFLVSFYNNEISEKSEIFDDQFSVERPDGSNFTLKIRSTKLEDSAMYFCASRRDIPYEQYFGPGTRLTVT.

The J gene is TRBJ2-5, the V gene TRBV6-5; D unclear. The germline gives CDR1 MNHEY, CDR2 SVGAGI. Deletions cut 2 bases from V and 3 bases from J, with 7 bases between. The CDR3 consists of 13 residues. In DNA, the CDR3 is TGTGCCAGCAGTTACGGGCTGAAAGAGACCCAGTACTTC. The encoded protein is CASSYGLKETQYF.

Ten or more counts support this clonotype. V usage is TRBV2 and J usage is TRBJ2-7; 7 nucleotides agree with TRBD1. The CDR3 runs 13 residues. Trimming removed 7 bases from V and 0 bases from J; junction bases left unmatched: 3. Germline V gives CDR1 SNHLY, CDR2 FYNNEI. The CDR3 region is CASKDRSSYEQYF. The CDR3 region has the DNA TGTGCCAGCAAGGACAGGAGCTCCTACGAGCAGTACTTC.

This clonotype was counted ten times or more. The chain joins TRBV5-8 to TRBJ2-1; 10 bases align to TRBD2. The CDR3 runs 17 residues. V gave up 4 bases and J gave up 6 bases; unmatched junction bases: 13. Germline CDR1 and CDR2: SGHTS and YDEGEE. The CDR3 DNA follows: TGTGCCAGCAGCCGTACAGCGGGGGGGAGTTGGGGCAATGAGCAGTTCTTC. Its translation is CASSRTAGGSWGNEQFF.

This clonotype was observed at least ten times. The V gene is TRBV6-2 or TRBV6-3, the J gene TRBJ1-5, with D possibly TRBD1 on 5 matching bases. Germline values: CDR1 MNHEY, CDR2 SVGEGT. The V gene lost 2 bases and the J gene lost 5 bases, with 16 bases spanning the gap. The length of the CDR3 is 16 residues. The DNA for the CDR3 is TGTGCCAGCAGTTACCCCCGACGAGGGACTGATCAGCCCCAGCATTTT. Its protein is CASSYPRRGTDQPQHF.

This clonotype was counted only a few times. The chain links TRBV3-1 to TRBJ2-5; no clear D gene. The CDR3 spans 14 residues. Between the trimmed V and J ends, which lost 1 base and 5 bases, there was a span of 11 bases. Per germline, CDR1 LGHDT and CDR2 YNNKEL (reference sequence). The CDR3: CASSQAGVTETQYF. The CDR3 region has the DNA TGTGCCAGCAGCCAAGCGGGTGTTACGGAGACCCAGTACTTC.

This clonotype has at least ten counts. The chain couples TRBV18 to TRBJ2-1, with TRBD2 identical over 7 bases. The CDR3 consists of 15 residues. The junction had 3 bases not matched to a gene; V was cut back by 3 bases and J by 1 base. Germline V gene lookup returns CDR1 KGHSH and CDR2 LQKENI. This chain's CDR3 is CASSPLADSYNEQFF. The CDR3 region has the DNA TGTGCCAGCTCACCTCTAGCGGATTCCTACAATGAGCAGTTCTTC. The full variable domain, rest sourced from reference TRBV18 and TRBJ2-1, is NAGVMQNPRHLVRRRGQEARLRCSPMKGHSHVYWYRQLPEEGLKFMVYLQKENIIDESGMPKERFSAEFPKEGPSILRIQQVVRGDSAAYFCASSPLADSYNEQFFGPGTRLTVL.

This clonotype has only a few counts. V and J are TRBV11-3 and TRBJ2-6, with D perhaps TRBD1 (5 bases). The CDR3 sequence is 19 residues long. The V end was cut by 8 bases, the J end by 4 bases, with 27 bases between. CDR1 is SGHNT and CDR2 is YENEEA in the germline V gene. CDR3 DNA: TGTGCCAGCCTTCCATGGGCAGGGCCTAAAAATGACGGGGCCAACGTCCTGACTTTC. Translating it yields CASLPWAGPKNDGANVLTF. Together with reference TRBV11-3 and TRBJ2-6, the CDR3 gives the full variable domain: EAGVVQSPRYKIIEKKQPVAFWCNPISGHNTLYWYLQNLGQGPELLIRYENEEAVDDSQLPKDRFSAERLKGVDSTLKIQPAELGDSAVYLCASLPWAGPKNDGANVLTFGAGSRLTVL.

This clonotype was observed at least ten times. This chain connects TRBV2 to TRBJ2-5; 9 positions agree with TRBD1. CDR3 length equals 17 residues. J lost 2 bases, V lost 3 bases, and 10 bases had no gene match. The germline CDR1 and CDR2 sequences are SNHLY and FYNNEI. Here the CDR3 reads CASSDAPGQGSQETQYF. DNA for the CDR3: TGTGCCAGCAGTGACGCCCCGGGACAGGGCTCTCAAGAGACCCAGTACTTC. Variable domain in full (rest from reference TRBV2 and TRBJ2-5): EPEVTQTPSHQVTQMGQEVILRCVPISNHLYFYWYRQILGQKVEFLVSFYNNEISEKSEIFDDQFSVERPDGSNFTLKIRSTKLEDSAMYFCASSDAPGQGSQETQYFGPGTRLLVL.

The table lists this clonotype with a few counts. This chain links TRBV24-1 with TRBJ1-4; 10 bases agree with TRBD1. There are 13 residues in the CDR3. The junction had 4 bases not matched to a gene; V was cut back by 9 bases and J by 7 bases. Germline CDR1 KGHDR, CDR2 SFDVKD. The CDR3 nucleotides read TGTGCCACCTCCGGGACAGGGGCTGAAAAACTGTTTTTT. Translated: CATSGTGAEKLFF.

This clonotype was counted ten times or more. J is TRBJ2-2 and V is TRBV7-2; TRBD2 agrees at 12 bases. This CDR3 is built from 15 residues. Germline V CDR1 and CDR2: SGHTA, FQGNSA. The V gene end was trimmed by 5 bases and the J gene end by 3 bases; junction bases not matched to a gene: 1. CDR3 sequence: CASSRLAGDTGELFF. In DNA form, the CDR3 reads TGTGCCAGCAGCCGACTAGCGGGAGACACCGGGGAGCTGTTTTTT. The full variable domain, its missing parts supplied by reference TRBV7-2 and TRBJ2-2, is GAGVSQSPSNKVTEKGKDVELRCDPISGHTALYWYRQSLGQGLEFLIYFQGNSAPDKSGLPSDRFSAERTGGSVSTLTIQRTQQEDSAVYLCASSRLAGDTGELFFGEGSRLTVL.

This clonotype was recorded many times. The chain is built from TRBV7-9 and TRBJ2-7; 7 bases fit TRBD2. The germline V gene has CDR1 SEHNR and CDR2 FQNEAQ (reference sequence). The CDR3 loop spans 15 amino acids. With 0 bases clipped from V and 4 bases from J, the junction kept 6 bases outside the gene matches. The CDR3 coding sequence is TGTGCCAGCAGCTTAGCGGGCGGGAGAATGTACGAGCAGTACTTC. Translated, it gives CASSLAGGRMYEQYF.

The chain carries TRBV6-2 or TRBV6-3 and TRBJ2-1, with 13 bases identical to TRBD2. Unmatched junction bases numbered 14, after V lost 6 bases and J lost 6 bases. The V gene's germline CDR1 is MNHEY and CDR2 SVGEGT. This CDR3 contains 18 residues. Written as DNA, the CDR3 is TGTGCCAGCAGGCGCGCCGCTCCGACTAGCGGGAGGATCAATGAGCAGTTCTTC. This sequence encodes CASRRAAPTSGRINEQFF.

Note on this clonotype: This may come from a read error, since a much larger clone is one base off. The gene calls are TRBV6-2 or TRBV6-3 and TRBJ2-3, with 14 bases lining up with TRBD2. The junction had 4 bases not matched to a gene; V was cut back by 2 bases and J by 0 bases. The CDR3 consists of 18 residues. The germline CDR1 and CDR2 sequences are MNHEY and SVGEGT. This CDR3 reads CASSYGTSGSSSTDTQYF. The CDR3 coding sequence is TGTGCCAGCAGTTACGGGACTAGCGGGAGCTCTAGCACAGATACGCAGTATTTT.

This clonotype was recorded a few times. In nucleotides, the CDR3 is TGCGCCAGCAGCGGCGGGACTAGCGACAACACCGGGGAGCTGTTTTTT. This gives the protein CASSGGTSDNTGELFF. The chain recombines TRBV5-1 with TRBJ2-2, with 10 bases fitting TRBD2. In germline, CDR1 is SGHRS, CDR2 YFSETQ. V dropped 4 bases and J dropped 2; count of bases not matched to a gene: 5. The CDR3 has 16 amino acids.

This clonotype was picked up many times. The gene calls are TRBV12-3 or TRBV12-4 and TRBJ2-7; D possibly matches TRBD1 or TRBD2 (7 bases each). V dropped 6 bases and J dropped 3 bases, with 18 bases sitting between them. The CDR3 spans 15 residues. The CDR3 region has the DNA TGTGCCAGCAGGTCCGACAGGGAGGGGATCTACGAGCAGTACTTC. This translates into CASRSDREGIYEQYF.

The CDR3 sequence: CASRQARVEAFF. In DNA, the CDR3 is TGTGCCAGCAGACAGGCGAGGGTTGAAGCTTTCTTT. The V and J genes are TRBV7-2 and TRBJ1-1, with a tentative D call TRBD1 (5 bases). The CDR3 consists of 12 residues. Germline assignment: CDR1 SGHTA and CDR2 FQGNSA. Deletions cut 6 bases from V and 7 bases from J, with 12 bases between.

In its sample, this clonotype was seen a few times. V gene TRBV20-1 combines with J gene TRBJ2-1; possibly TRBD1 for D (5 bases). Trimming pared 1 base from V and 6 bases from J, leaving 13 bases between. Germline CDR1 DFQATT, CDR2 SNEGSKA (reference sequence). The CDR3 is 14 amino acids. This chain's CDR3 is CSARVDTRPNEQFF. CDR3 coding DNA: TGCAGTGCTAGAGTGGACACCAGACCCAATGAGCAGTTCTTC.

This clonotype occurred many times. The V and J genes are TRBV28 and TRBJ2-7, with unresolved D. The CDR3 runs to 14 residues. V was clipped by 2 bases and J by 2 bases, with 10 bases between them. Germline CDR1 is MDHEN and CDR2 is SYDVKM. CDR3 coding DNA: TGTGCCAGCAGTTTAGAAGCTACTCCCTACGAGCAGTACTTC. The encoded protein is CASSLEATPYEQYF.